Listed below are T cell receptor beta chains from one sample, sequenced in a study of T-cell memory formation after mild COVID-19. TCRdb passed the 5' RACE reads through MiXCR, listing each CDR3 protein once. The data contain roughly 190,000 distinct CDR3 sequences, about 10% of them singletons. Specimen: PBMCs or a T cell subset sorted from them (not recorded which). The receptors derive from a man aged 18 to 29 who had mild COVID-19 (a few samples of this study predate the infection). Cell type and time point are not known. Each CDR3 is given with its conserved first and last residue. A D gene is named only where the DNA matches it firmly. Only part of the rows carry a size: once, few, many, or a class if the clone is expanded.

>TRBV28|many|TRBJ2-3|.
CASSPLGGAMGDTQYF
TGTGCCAGCAGTCCCTTAGGGGGGGCCATGGGAGATACGCAGTATTTT
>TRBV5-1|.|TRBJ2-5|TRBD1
CASSLQGDKETQYF
TGCGCCAGCAGCTTACAGGGGGACAAAGAGACCCAGTACTTC
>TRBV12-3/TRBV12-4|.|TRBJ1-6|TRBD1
CASSPGTANNSPLHF
TGTGCCAGCAGTCCCGGGACAGCTAATAATTCACCCCTCCACTTT
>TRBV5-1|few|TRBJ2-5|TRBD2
CASRFRGGGRETQYF
TGCGCCAGCAGATTTAGAGGCGGGGGTCGAGAGACCCAGTACTTC
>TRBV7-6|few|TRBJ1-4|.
CASSLGGRAEKLFF
TGTGCCAGCAGCTTAGGGGGGCGCGCTGAAAAACTGTTTTTT
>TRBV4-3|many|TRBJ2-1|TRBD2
CASSQDPSGGYNEQFF
TGCGCCAGCAGCCAAGATCCCAGCGGGGGCTACAATGAGCAGTTCTTC
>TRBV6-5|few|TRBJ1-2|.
CASTITAGREGYGYTF
TGTGCCAGCACCATTACGGCGGGAAGGGAAGGCTATGGCTACACCTTC
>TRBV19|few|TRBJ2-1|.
CASSQGLPGNNEQFF
TGTGCCAGTAGTCAAGGACTACCCGGCAACAATGAGCAGTTCTTC
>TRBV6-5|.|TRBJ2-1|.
CASSYLHAQGVNEQFF
TGTGCCAGCAGTTACCTCCACGCCCAGGGAGTTAATGAGCAGTTCTTC
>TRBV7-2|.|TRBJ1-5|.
CASSKVSGAGGDQPQHF
TGTGCCAGCAGTAAGGTGTCCGGTGCGGGGGGGGATCAGCCCCAGCATTTT
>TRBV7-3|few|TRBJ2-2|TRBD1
CASRGQGTGELFF
TGTGCCAGCAGGGGACAGGGCACCGGGGAGCTGTTTTTT
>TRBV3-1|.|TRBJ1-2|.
CASSQVERGAGYTF
TGTGCCAGCAGCCAAGTGGAACGCGGGGCTGGCTACACCTTC
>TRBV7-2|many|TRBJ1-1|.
CASSRQQNTEAFF
TGTGCCAGCAGCCGACAGCAGAACACTGAAGCTTTCTTT
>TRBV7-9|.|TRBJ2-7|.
CASSLGTRDRNSKQYF
TGTGCCAGCAGCTTAGGTACTCGGGACCGGAATTCTAAGCAGTACTTC
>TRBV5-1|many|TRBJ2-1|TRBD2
CASSWGLAGGNEQFF
TGCGCCAGCAGCTGGGGACTAGCGGGGGGCAATGAGCAGTTCTTC
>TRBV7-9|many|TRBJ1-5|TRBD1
CASSLGWDREQPQHF
TGTGCCAGCAGCTTGGGTTGGGACAGGGAGCAGCCCCAGCATTTT
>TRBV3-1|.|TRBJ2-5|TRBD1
CASSDWDRQETQYF
TGTGCCAGCTCCGACTGGGACAGACAAGAGACCCAGTACTTC
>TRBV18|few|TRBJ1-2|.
CASSPPGPSNYGYTF
TGTGCCAGCTCACCACCCGGACCGAGTAACTATGGCTACACCTTC
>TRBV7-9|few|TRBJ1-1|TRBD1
CASSRQGSGEAFF
TGTGCCAGCAGTAGACAGGGGAGTGGGGAAGCTTTCTTT
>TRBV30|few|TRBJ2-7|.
CAWNGGSSYEQYF
TGTGCCTGGAACGGCGGAAGTTCCTACGAGCAGTACTTC
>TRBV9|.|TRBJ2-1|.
CASSSVSRGANEQFF
TGTGCCAGCAGCTCAGTCTCACGGGGGGCCAATGAGCAGTTCTTC
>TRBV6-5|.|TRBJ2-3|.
CASRGTSTDTQYF
TGTGCCAGCAGGGGTACTAGCACAGATACGCAGTATTTT
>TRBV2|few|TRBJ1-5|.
CASSENVSFRPQHF
TGTGCCAGCAGTGAAAATGTGAGCTTCCGGCCCCAGCATTTT
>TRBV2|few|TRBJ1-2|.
CASREESFYGYTF
TGTGCCAGCAGGGAGGAGTCCTTTTATGGCTACACCTTC
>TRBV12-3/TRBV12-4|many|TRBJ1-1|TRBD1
CASSSGQGITEAFF
TGTGCCAGCAGTTCCGGACAGGGTATCACTGAAGCTTTCTTT
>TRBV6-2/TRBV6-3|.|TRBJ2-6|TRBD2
CASSTKTSPGANVLTF
TGTGCCAGCAGTACAAAGACTAGCCCTGGGGCCAACGTCCTGACTTTC